These 27 T cell receptor beta chains came from one sample sequenced in a study of cytomegalovirus exposure and HLA in healthy donors listed by TCRdb under 2017. The library was obtained by the immunoSEQ multiplex PCR assay. The multiplex PCR relied on a mix of 60 forward primers for TCR Vbeta segments and 13 reverse primers for TCR Jbeta segments. The table was pulled from immuneACCESS by TCRdb, which kept in-frame rearrangements only. Such tables lose some clones; where checked, under half of the loss comes from unresolved V genes, and the rest has no known cause. The sample table holds around 91,000 clones, of which roughly 86% were seen once. The biggest ten clones account for around a tenth of the sample. Sequencing was done on a sample of PBMCs. These receptors were collected from a man between 25 and 39 years old in good health and CMV-seropositive.

This sequence joins TRBV4-1 and TRBJ2-1; 10 positions agree with TRBD1. V trimming: 0 bases; J trimming: 2 bases; junction bases outside the gene matches: 10. The CDR3 contains 19 residues. Germline V gene data show CDR1 as MGHRA and CDR2 as YSYEKL. The CDR3 region has the DNA TGCGCCAGCAGCCAAGATAGGGACAGGGGTCCTCCTGCCTACAATGAGCAGTTCTTC. Protein product: CASSQDRDRGPPAYNEQFF.

J is TRBJ1-3 and V is TRBV5-1, with TRBD1 matching 11 bases. This CDR3 has 16 amino acids. The germline V gene has CDR1 SGHRS and CDR2 YFSETQ. J lost 0 bases, V lost 4 bases, and 3 bases had no gene match. As DNA, the CDR3 is TGCGCCAGCAGCGGGACAGGGGGTCTCTCTGGAAACACCATATATTTT. Translating it yields CASSGTGGLSGNTIYF.

The chain is built from TRBV7-2 and TRBJ2-3, with TRBD2 as a possible D gene (6 bases). V gave up 1 base and J gave up 4 bases, with 6 bases separating them. CDR1 is SGHTA, CDR2 FQGNSA, per germline. The CDR3 contains 13 residues. The CDR3 bases are TGTGCCAGCAGCTTAGGGGGGGCAGATACGCAGTATTTT. Translated: CASSLGGADTQYF.

The gene calls are TRBV7-6 and TRBJ2-2; unclear D gene. V was pared by 4 bases and J by 1 base, with 10 bases between. CDR1 SGHVS and CDR2 FNYEAQ come from the germline V gene. The CDR3 loop spans 15 amino acids. CDR3 protein: CASSSSPLNTGELFF. In DNA form, the CDR3 reads TGTGCCAGCAGCTCCTCTCCACTGAACACCGGGGAGCTGTTTTTT.

The chain combines TRBV28 with TRBJ2-7; D unclear. The V end lost 5 bases, the J end lost 6 bases, and 14 bases lay between the germline ends. This CDR3 is 13 amino acids long. From germline, CDR1 is MDHEN and CDR2 SYDVKM. The CDR3 protein is CASSPPPRFEQYF. In nucleotides, the CDR3 is TGTGCCAGCAGTCCCCCCCCGCGTTTCGAGCAGTACTTC.

V and J are TRBV5-1 and TRBJ2-3; TRBD1 matches 12 bases. Per the germline V gene, CDR1 is SGHRS and CDR2 is YFSETQ. V dropped 3 bases and J dropped 1; count of bases not matched to a gene: 6. The CDR3 is made up of 17 amino acids. For the CDR3, the DNA is TGCGCCAGCAGCTCGGGACAGGGGGCAATGGGCACAGATACGCAGTATTTT. Protein: CASSSGQGAMGTDTQYF.

This chain links TRBV5-4 with TRBJ2-1; the D gene is possibly TRBD2 (6 bases). CDR3 size: 13 residues. Trimming cost V 4 bases and J 10 bases, with 15 bases left between them. Per germline, CDR1 SGHNT and CDR2 YYREEE (reference sequence). CDR3 protein: CASSPPGAGEQFF. The CDR3 DNA reads TGTGCCAGCAGCCCCCCAGGAGCGGGCGAGCAGTTCTTC.

The chain employs TRBV7-6 and TRBJ1-2; TRBD1 agrees at 7 bases. V was clipped by 5 bases and J by 6 bases; unmatched bases: 6. CDR3 size: 13 residues. Germline V gene lookup returns CDR1 SGHVS and CDR2 FNYEAQ. This chain's CDR3 is CASSPDRVDGYTF. In nucleotides, the CDR3 is TGTGCCAGCAGCCCAGACAGGGTCGATGGCTACACCTTC.

J is TRBJ2-1 and V is TRBV20-1; no clear D. This CDR3 has 10 residues. CDR1 and CDR2 from the germline V gene are DFQATT and SNEGSKA (reference sequence). The V end was cut by 5 bases, the J end by 10 bases, with 9 bases between. The CDR3 sequence: CSASVREQFF. CDR3 nucleotide sequence: TGCAGTGCTTCGGTTCGCGAGCAGTTCTTC.

V usage is TRBV28 and J usage is TRBJ2-1; possibly TRBD2 for D (5 bases). Trimming took off 5 bases at V and 8 bases at J, with 16 bases between the two ends. The CDR3 sequence is 14 residues long. CDR1 MDHEN and CDR2 SYDVKM come from the germline V gene. CDR3 amino acids: CASSTPGMGDEQFF. CDR3 DNA sequence: TGTGCCAGCAGTACTCCGGGTATGGGAGATGAGCAGTTCTTC.

Here the CDR3 reads CASSQIGTGGLETQYF. CDR3 nucleotide sequence: TGTGCCAGCAGCCAAATAGGGACAGGGGGCTTGGAGACCCAGTACTTC. The V gene is TRBV11-1, the J gene TRBJ2-5; 12 bases align to TRBD1. Trimming cost V 5 bases and J 5 bases; bases outside gene matches: 9. The germline V gene has CDR1 SGHAT and CDR2 FQDESV (reference sequence). The CDR3 spans 16 residues.

This chain joins TRBV5-1 and TRBJ2-1; weak D call: TRBD2 (5 bases). V was clipped by 7 bases and J by 0 bases, with 11 bases between them. Germline V gene lookup returns CDR1 SGHRS and CDR2 YFSETQ. The CDR3 totals 14 residues. The DNA of the CDR3 is TGCGCCAGCCGCGACGGGAACTCCTACAATGAGCAGTTCTTC. Translating gives CASRDGNSYNEQFF.

This clone has only one observation. The V call is TRBV29-1, the J call TRBJ2-1, with TRBD2 matching 13 bases. Germline V gene lookup returns CDR1 SQVTM and CDR2 ANQGSEA. CDR3 length: 16 amino acids. V gave up 1 base and J gave up 5 bases; unmatched junction bases: 5. The CDR3 spells CSVEGGTSGRDNEQFF. The CDR3 bases are TGCAGCGTTGAAGGGGGAACTAGCGGGAGGGACAATGAGCAGTTCTTC.

This chain uses TRBV10-3 with TRBJ2-1; 8 nucleotides agree with TRBD1. CDR3 length: 11 amino acids. From germline, CDR1 is ENHRY and CDR2 SYGVKD. Losses at the gene ends were 6 bases for V and 10 bases for J; bases not matched to a gene: 2. This chain's CDR3 is CAISRTGEQFF. The CDR3 DNA follows: TGTGCCATCAGCCGGACAGGGGAGCAGTTCTTC.

The chain carries TRBV5-4 and TRBJ2-7, with D possibly being TRBD2 (5 bases). Germline V CDR1 and CDR2: SGHNT, YYREEE (reference sequence). V gave up 5 bases and J gave up 1 base, with 16 bases separating them. The CDR3 runs 15 residues. The CDR3 DNA reads as TGTGCCAGCAGGGATACTAGTAAATCGTCCTACGAGCAGTACTTC. Translation gives CASRDTSKSSYEQYF.

CDR3 DNA: TGTGCCAGCAGCTCCGGACTAGCGGGAGGAGGAGAGACCCAGTACTTC. This codes for CASSSGLAGGGETQYF. The J gene is TRBJ2-5, the V gene TRBV7-9, with 14 bases identical to TRBD2. Germline values: CDR1 SEHNR, CDR2 FQNEAQ (reference sequence). The CDR3 sequence is 16 residues long. Losses at the gene ends were 4 bases for V and 4 bases for J; bases not matched to a gene: 5.

This chain joins TRBV6-5 and TRBJ1-4, with 7 bases aligning to TRBD1. This CDR3 has 14 residues. Trimming at V came to 5 bases and at J to 5 bases, leaving 5 bases not matched to a gene. Germline CDR1 MNHEY, CDR2 SVGAGI. CDR3 sequence reads: CASSEGGWNEKLFF. The CDR3 DNA sequence: TGTGCCAGCAGTGAAGGGGGCTGGAATGAAAAACTGTTTTTT.

This sequence joins TRBV5-4 and TRBJ2-5; TRBD1 aligns across 8 bases. J was trimmed by 1 base and V by 4 bases; bases with no gene match: 6. CDR3 length equals 15 residues. Germline lookup yields CDR1 SGHNT and CDR2 YYREEE (reference sequence). CDR3 coding DNA: TGTGCCAGCAGCCAAGGACAGGGATTCCAAGAGACCCAGTACTTC. As protein: CASSQGQGFQETQYF.

The chain employs TRBV10-1 and TRBJ2-7; perhaps TRBD1 as D (6 bases). V gave up 11 bases and J gave up 0 bases, with 17 bases separating them. Germline lookup yields CDR1 WNHNN and CDR2 SYGVQD (reference sequence). The CDR3 covers 14 residues. This chain's CDR3 is CAGTGTPNSYEQYF. The CDR3 DNA is TGCGCCGGGACCGGGACACCCAACTCCTACGAGCAGTACTTC.

The chain employs TRBV6-1 and TRBJ2-5; the match to TRBD2 covers 9 bases. The CDR3 is made up of 15 amino acids. CDR1 is MNHNS and CDR2 is SASEGT in the germline V gene. V shed 11 bases, J shed 1 base, and the junction held 11 bases outside the gene matches. The CDR3 loop is CAASWGSGSQETQYF. CDR3 nucleotides: TGTGCCGCGTCATGGGGTAGCGGGAGCCAAGAGACCCAGTACTTC.

To note about this clone: A junction boundary mismatches the germline segment, possibly from a read error. The chain links TRBV5-1 to TRBJ2-1; 14 positions agree with TRBD2. The germline gives CDR1 SGHRS, CDR2 YFSETQ. This CDR3 has 17 amino acids. The CDR3 region has the DNA TGCGTCAGCAGCACAGGACTAGCGGGAGGAGGGTGGGGTGAGCAGTTCTTC. Protein: CVSSTGLAGGGWGEQFF.

V and J are TRBV27 and TRBJ2-3, with TRBD2 matching over 11 bases. The ends lost 5 bases at V and 2 bases at J; junction bases unmatched: 6. The germline V gene has CDR1 MNHEY and CDR2 SMNVEV (reference sequence). The CDR3 length is 16 residues. The CDR3 spells CASSTRLAGTTDTQYF. The DNA for the CDR3 is TGTGCCAGCAGTACGAGACTAGCGGGAACCACAGATACGCAGTATTTT.

The chain recombines TRBV28 with TRBJ2-4; possible D gene TRBD2, 6 bases. The CDR3 spans 15 residues. The V gene lost 6 bases and the J gene lost 3 bases, with 15 bases spanning the gap. Germline V gives CDR1 MDHEN, CDR2 SYDVKM. As DNA, the CDR3 is TGTGCCAGCAGCACGTGGGGAGGCCGCAAAAACATTCAGTACTTC. Amino acid sequence: CASSTWGGRKNIQYF.

The chain is built from TRBV28 and TRBJ1-2; D is undetermined. Germline assignment: CDR1 MDHEN and CDR2 SYDVKM. The length of the CDR3 is 15 residues. V gave up 3 bases and J gave up 1 base, with 12 bases separating them. The CDR3 protein is CASSLLRAGNYGYTF. CDR3 nucleotide sequence: TGTGCCAGCAGTTTGCTCCGGGCGGGTAACTATGGCTACACCTTC.

In its sample, this clone was seen once. CDR3 region: CASSLEGGAYTEAFF. In nucleotides, the CDR3 is TGTGCCAGCAGCTTGGAGGGAGGGGCATACACTGAAGCTTTCTTT. J is TRBJ1-1 and V is TRBV5-4, with D maybe TRBD1 (5 bases). The V and J ends lost 0 bases and 3 bases respectively, with 12 bases between them. This CDR3 region has 15 residues. CDR1 and CDR2 from the germline V gene are SGHNT and YYREEE (reference sequence).

V gene TRBV5-6 combines with J gene TRBJ2-7; 13 bases map to TRBD2. The CDR3 spans 16 residues. Germline V gene data show CDR1 as SGHDT and CDR2 as YYEEEE. J was trimmed by 4 bases and V by 3 bases; bases with no gene match: 7. CDR3 residues: CASSSETSGRKYEQYF. CDR3 DNA sequence: TGTGCCAGCAGCTCCGAGACTAGCGGGAGGAAATACGAGCAGTACTTC.

In its sample, this clone was seen once. The chain uses TRBV5-1 and TRBJ1-1; D may be TRBD1 (5 bases). CDR3 length: 13 amino acids. Trimming took 2 bases from V and 5 from J, leaving 10 bases between them. The V gene's germline CDR1 is SGHRS and CDR2 YFSETQ. The CDR3 sequence is CASSLGGETEAFF. CDR3 sequence (DNA): TGCGCCAGCAGCTTAGGAGGGGAAACTGAAGCTTTCTTT.